Below are 21 T cell receptor beta chains sequenced from a single sample in a study of T cells after yellow fever vaccination. Via MiXCR, TCRdb re-called the 5' RACE reads, giving one row per CDR3 protein. This sample carries approximately 300,000 distinct CDR3 sequences, approximately 7% of them seen once, and the ten largest clones take about 18%. The sequencing used PBMCs, collected more than 35 days after the first yellow fever vaccination. Receptor source: a man younger than 35 who received the YFV17D yellow fever vaccine.

There are a few counts of this clonotype. The chain uses TRBV30 and TRBJ2-3; D may correspond to TRBD1 or TRBD2 (5 bases each). The CDR3 has 14 amino acids. Germline CDR1 reads GTSNPN; CDR2 reads SVGIG (reference sequence). V was clipped by 2 bases and J by 2 bases, with 11 bases between them. The CDR3 is CAWSPGTNTDTQYF. The CDR3 DNA sequence: TGTGCCTGGAGTCCCGGGACCAACACAGATACGCAGTATTTT.

This clonotype was observed a handful of times. The genes are TRBV29-1 and TRBJ1-1, with D maybe TRBD1 (6 bases). CDR1 and CDR2 (germline): SQVTM, ANQGSEA. Deletions cut 5 bases from V and 1 base from J, with 8 bases between. This CDR3 contains 12 residues. In DNA form, the CDR3 reads TGCAGCGTTCGGGACACGAACACTGAAGCTTTCTTT. This encodes CSVRDTNTEAFF.

The V and J genes are TRBV18 and TRBJ1-1; D may be TRBD1 (6 bases). Germline V gene sequence: CDR1 KGHSH, CDR2 LQKENI. This CDR3 is built from 14 residues. The ends were cut back, 2 bases at V and 5 bases at J, with 12 bases in the middle. The CDR3 nucleotides are TGTGCCAGCTCACCAGTGAGGGGGGCTACTGAAGCTTTCTTT. Its protein is CASSPVRGATEAFF. Based on the CDR3 plus reference TRBV18 and TRBJ1-1, the full variable domain is NAGVMQNPRHLVRRRGQEARLRCSPMKGHSHVYWYRQLPEEGLKFMVYLQKENIIDESGMPKERFSAEFPKEGPSILRIQQVVRGDSAAYFCASSPVRGATEAFFGQGTRLTVV.

The rearrangement uses TRBV7-9 and TRBJ1-5, with D uncertain. Germline assignment: CDR1 SEHNR and CDR2 FQNEAQ (reference sequence). The CDR3 covers 17 residues. V was clipped by 4 bases and J by 2 bases, with 18 bases between them. In nucleotides, the CDR3 is TGTGCCAGCAGCTCCGCGCAAGGATACGTTGGCAATCAGCCCCAGCATTTT. Amino acids: CASSSAQGYVGNQPQHF.

A few counts support this clonotype. J is TRBJ2-5 and V is TRBV29-1, with D uncertain. The CDR3 runs to 12 residues. With 4 bases removed from V and 2 bases from J, the gap between germline ends came to 8 bases. The germline V gene encodes CDR1 SQVTM and CDR2 ANQGSEA. As DNA, the CDR3 is TGCAGCGTTGCTTTAGGGCAAGAGACCCAGTACTTC. It yields the protein CSVALGQETQYF.

The chain carries TRBV24-1 and TRBJ2-5, with D unclear. This CDR3 is built from 14 residues. Germline lookup yields CDR1 KGHDR and CDR2 SFDVKD. V lost 4 bases to trimming and J lost 5 bases, with 13 bases between them. The CDR3 region is CATSDPRATETQYF. CDR3 DNA: TGTGCCACCAGTGACCCAAGGGCGACGGAGACCCAGTACTTC.

CDR3 DNA: TGTGCCAGCAGAGAGCAAGGGGGCTCCTACGAGCAGTACTTC. It translates to CASREQGGSYEQYF. This chain uses TRBV27 with TRBJ2-7; D perhaps matches TRBD1 (6 bases). Germline assignment: CDR1 MNHEY and CDR2 SMNVEV (reference sequence). The CDR3 length is 14 residues. The ends were cut back, 6 bases at V and 0 bases at J, with 12 bases in the middle.

In its sample, this clonotype was seen a few times. V and J are TRBV5-1 and TRBJ2-7, with D perhaps matching TRBD1 (5 bases). CDR1 is SGHRS and CDR2 is YFSETQ in the germline V gene. This CDR3 is 14 amino acids long. Trimming shortened V by 0 bases and J by 3 bases, and 10 bases separated the two germline ends. The CDR3 region has the DNA TGCGCCAGCAGCTTGGAGGTAGGGGACTACGAGCAGTACTTC. Encoded protein: CASSLEVGDYEQYF. Full variable domain (remainder filled in from reference TRBV5-1 and TRBJ2-7): KAGVTQTPRYLIKTRGQQVTLSCSPISGHRSVSWYQQTPGQGLQFLFEYFSETQRNKGNFPGRFSGRQFSNSRSEMNVSTLELGDSALYLCASSLEVGDYEQYFGPGTRLTVT.

This clonotype occurred a few times. This chain joins TRBV6-5 and TRBJ2-7; no clear D. Per germline, CDR1 MNHEY and CDR2 SVGAGI. This CDR3 is 15 amino acids long. Trimming removed 2 bases at V and 0 bases at J, with 11 bases between. CDR3 amino acids: CASSYPTASSYEQYF. The CDR3 nucleotides are TGTGCCAGCAGTTACCCCACAGCGAGCTCCTACGAGCAGTACTTC.

In its sample, this clonotype was seen a few times. J is TRBJ2-5 and V is TRBV9; D gene unclear. The CDR3 has 12 amino acids. The germline V and J ends were trimmed by 3 bases and 1 base, with 4 bases remaining between them. Germline V gives CDR1 SGDLS, CDR2 YYNGEE. The CDR3 sequence is CASSAPQETQYF. CDR3 nucleotides: TGTGCCAGCAGCGCGCCCCAAGAGACCCAGTACTTC.

This clonotype was observed a handful of times. The V gene is TRBV12-3 or TRBV12-4, the J gene TRBJ2-3; TRBD1 is a possible D gene (6 bases). The CDR3 contains 14 residues. Trimming stripped 3 bases from V and 8 bases from J, with 15 bases between. The CDR3 is CASSFAGELGTQYF. The CDR3, as DNA: TGTGCCAGCAGTTTCGCAGGGGAGTTAGGTACGCAGTATTTT.

This clonotype occurred many times. The rearrangement uses TRBV25-1 and TRBJ2-3; D call uncertain. This CDR3 region has 16 residues. V shed 2 bases and J shed 2 bases, with 14 bases lying between them. The germline CDR1 and CDR2 sequences are MGHDK and SYGVNS. The CDR3 loop is CASSEGVRGFTDTQYF. In DNA form, the CDR3 reads TGTGCCAGCAGTGAAGGGGTCAGAGGATTCACAGATACGCAGTATTTT.

The chain has TRBV12-3 or TRBV12-4 and TRBJ2-3, with 7 bases lining up with TRBD2. The CDR3 totals 14 residues. Trimming took 4 bases from V and 3 from J; bases not matched to a gene: 4. The CDR3 sequence is CASSSWGGTDTQYF. CDR3 nucleotides: TGTGCCAGCAGTTCATGGGGGGGGACAGATACGCAGTATTTT.

This clonotype came up a few times. This chain uses TRBV19 with TRBJ2-3; D possibly corresponds to TRBD2 (5 bases). Trimming removed 1 base at V and 5 bases at J, with 7 bases between. This CDR3 comprises 13 residues. Germline V CDR1 and CDR2: LNHDA, SQIVND (reference sequence). The CDR3 region is CASSIVEGDTQYF. The CDR3 region has the DNA TGTGCCAGTAGTATAGTCGAGGGAGATACGCAGTATTTT.

This chain connects TRBV4-1 to TRBJ2-4, with D possibly being TRBD2 (7 bases). Germline CDR1 reads MGHRA; CDR2 reads YSYEKL. Deletions cut 4 bases from V and 7 bases from J, with 20 bases between. CDR3 length equals 16 residues. CDR3 region: CASSRRIGGVRNIQYF. The DNA of the CDR3 is TGCGCCAGCAGCCGGCGTATAGGGGGGGTGAGGAACATTCAGTACTTC.

This clonotype was counted only a few times. As DNA, the CDR3 is TGTGCCTGGAGTAAGCCCTCGTCAGGCGGCTACACCTTC. Its translation: CAWSKPSSGGYTF. The chain recombines TRBV30 with TRBJ1-2; no reliable D call. The germline V and J ends were trimmed by 2 bases and 8 bases, with 15 bases remaining between them. From germline, CDR1 is GTSNPN and CDR2 SVGIG (reference sequence). This CDR3 is built from 13 residues. The full variable domain, its missing parts supplied by reference TRBV30 and TRBJ1-2, is SQTIHQWPATLVQPVGSPLSLECTVEGTSNPNLYWYRQAAGRGLQLLFYSVGIGQISSEVPQNLSASRPQDRQFILSSKKLLLSDSGFYLCAWSKPSSGGYTFGSGTRLTVV.

This rearrangement joins TRBV7-2 to TRBJ2-2; either TRBD1 or TRBD2 may fit D (6 bases each). The CDR3 is 14 residues long. The V and J ends lost 5 bases and 6 bases respectively, with 13 bases between them. Germline V gene data show CDR1 as SGHTA and CDR2 as FQGNSA. CDR3 sequence reads: CASSPQGGPGELFF. For the CDR3, the DNA is TGTGCCAGCAGCCCTCAAGGGGGGCCCGGGGAGCTGTTTTTT.

This sequence joins TRBV6-6 and TRBJ1-6; 7 nucleotides match TRBD1. Germline-derived CDR1 and CDR2 are MNHNY and SVGAGI (reference sequence). Trimming cost V 6 bases and J 11 bases; bases outside gene matches: 4. The CDR3 has 12 amino acids. Written as DNA, the CDR3 is TGTGCCAGCAGACGACAGGGCCCACCCCTCCACTTT. This codes for CASRRQGPPLHF.

The chain joins TRBV6-2 or TRBV6-3 to TRBJ2-5; tentatively, D is TRBD2 (6 bases). This CDR3 spans 15 amino acids. The germline V and J ends were trimmed by 6 bases and 4 bases, with 18 bases remaining between them. The V gene's germline CDR1 is MNHEY and CDR2 SVGEGT. The CDR3 coding sequence is TGTGCCAGCAGCCCCGGGACTTCGCGGGGAGAGACCCAGTACTTC. It is translated as CASSPGTSRGETQYF.

The CDR3 protein is CASSEGRGGIGSPLHF. The CDR3 DNA sequence: TGTGCCAGCAGCGAAGGACGAGGGGGCATAGGTTCACCCCTCCACTTT. The V and J genes are TRBV9 and TRBJ1-6, with 7 bases lining up with TRBD1. The CDR3 runs to 16 residues. Trimming removed 3 bases from V and 9 bases from J; junction bases left unmatched: 12. Germline-derived CDR1 and CDR2 are SGDLS and YYNGEE.

This clonotype was seen repeatedly, ten times or more. The chain is built from TRBV7-6 and TRBJ2-5; 7 bases are shared with TRBD2. Germline V gene lookup returns CDR1 SGHVS and CDR2 FNYEAQ. The CDR3 runs to 13 residues. In nucleotides, the CDR3 is TGTGCGAGCGGGAACGGCGGGGCAGAGACCCAGTACTTC. Its protein product is CASGNGGAETQYF.